This TCR beta chain was found in a study of regulatory T cells in long-lasting Graves disease. Points from the study as a whole: The study found persistent patients shared more public clonotypes (around 2,500) than new patients (about 990).

Time point reported: newly diagnosed GD, antithyroid drugs for less than 3 months. Generation of the TCR library employed RNA extracted from PBMCs. This clonotype has ten or more counts. As yet, its antigen is unknown. iRepertoire HTBI primers and Arm-PCR of CDR3 regions built TCR beta libraries. MiXCR, run by TCRdb on the multiplex PCR reads, gives a single entry per CDR3 protein. The data show about 310,000 distinct CDR3 sequences, 15% to 20% seen once. Germline V lookup: CDR1 SGHAT, CDR2 FQDESV (reference sequence). The V segment lost 5 bases and the J segment 4 bases; nucleotides outside the gene matches: 9. This CDR3 is 16 amino acids long.

The origin of this receptor is a female donor with Graves disease. Sequences were derived from peripheral blood mononuclear cells (PBMCs), sampled at new diagnosis, from a patient treated with antithyroid drugs. J is TRBJ2-2 and V is TRBV11-1; 8 positions agree with TRBD1. Written as DNA, the CDR3 is TGTGCCAGCAGCCCCCGGACAGGGTCCCGCACCGGGGAGCTGTTTTTT. Protein product: CASSPRTGSRTGELFF.